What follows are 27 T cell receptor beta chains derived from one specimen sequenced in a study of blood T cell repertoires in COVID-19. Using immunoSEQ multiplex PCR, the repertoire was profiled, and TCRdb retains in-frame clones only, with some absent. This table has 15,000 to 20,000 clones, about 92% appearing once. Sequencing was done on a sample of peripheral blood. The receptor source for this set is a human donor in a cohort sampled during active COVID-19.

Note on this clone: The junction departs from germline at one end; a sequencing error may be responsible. The CDR3 nucleotides are TGTGCTAGCAGCTTAGCGGCAGGTACTGAAGCTTTCTTT. Protein product: CASSLAAGTEAFF. V and J are TRBV7-7 and TRBJ1-1, with D unresolved. The CDR3 contains 13 residues. Germline V gene sequence: CDR1 SSHAT, CDR2 FNYEAQ (reference sequence).

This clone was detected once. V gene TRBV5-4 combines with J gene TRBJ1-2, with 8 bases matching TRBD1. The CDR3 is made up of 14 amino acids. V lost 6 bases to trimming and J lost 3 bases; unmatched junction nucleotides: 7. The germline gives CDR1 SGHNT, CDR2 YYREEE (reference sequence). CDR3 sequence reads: CASNPGGPDYGYTF. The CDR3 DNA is TGTGCCAGCAACCCAGGGGGCCCGGACTATGGCTACACCTTC.

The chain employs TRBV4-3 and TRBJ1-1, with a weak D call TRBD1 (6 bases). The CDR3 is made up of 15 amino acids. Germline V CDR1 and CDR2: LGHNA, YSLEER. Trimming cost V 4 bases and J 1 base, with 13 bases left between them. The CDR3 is CASSLDRWGNTEAFF. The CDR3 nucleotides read TGCGCCAGCAGCCTCGACAGGTGGGGGAACACTGAAGCTTTCTTT.

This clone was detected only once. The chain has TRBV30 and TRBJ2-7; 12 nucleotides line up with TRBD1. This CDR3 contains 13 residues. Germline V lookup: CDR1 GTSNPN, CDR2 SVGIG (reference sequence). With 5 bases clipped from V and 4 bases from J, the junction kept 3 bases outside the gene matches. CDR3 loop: CAWGTGGQYEQYF. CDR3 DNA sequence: TGTGCCTGGGGGACAGGGGGCCAATACGAGCAGTACTTC.

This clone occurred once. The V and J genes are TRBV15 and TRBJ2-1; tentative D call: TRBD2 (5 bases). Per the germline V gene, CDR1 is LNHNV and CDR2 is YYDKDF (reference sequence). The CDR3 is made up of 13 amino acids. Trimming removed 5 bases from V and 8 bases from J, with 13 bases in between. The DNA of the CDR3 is TGTGCCACCAGCGAAAGATTTAGCGATGAGCAGTTCTTC. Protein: CATSERFSDEQFF.

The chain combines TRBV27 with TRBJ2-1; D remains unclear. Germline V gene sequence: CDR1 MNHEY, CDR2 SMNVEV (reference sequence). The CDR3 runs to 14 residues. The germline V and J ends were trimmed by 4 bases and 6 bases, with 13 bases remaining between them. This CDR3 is CASSSNNKINEQFF. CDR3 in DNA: TGTGCCAGCAGTTCGAACAACAAAATCAATGAGCAGTTCTTC.

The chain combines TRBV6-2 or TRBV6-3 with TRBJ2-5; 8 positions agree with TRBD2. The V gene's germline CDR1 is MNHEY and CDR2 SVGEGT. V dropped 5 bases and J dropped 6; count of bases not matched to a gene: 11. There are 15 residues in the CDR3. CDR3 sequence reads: CASSQSGGASKTQYF. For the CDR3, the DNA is TGTGCCAGCAGTCAATCGGGGGGGGCGTCAAAGACCCAGTACTTC.

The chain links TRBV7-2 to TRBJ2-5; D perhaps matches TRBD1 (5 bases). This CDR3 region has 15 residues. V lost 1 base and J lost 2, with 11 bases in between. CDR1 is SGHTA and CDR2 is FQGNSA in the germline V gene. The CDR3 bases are TGTGCCAGCAGCTTAGGCAGGGTCGGACAAGAGACCCAGTACTTC. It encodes CASSLGRVGQETQYF.

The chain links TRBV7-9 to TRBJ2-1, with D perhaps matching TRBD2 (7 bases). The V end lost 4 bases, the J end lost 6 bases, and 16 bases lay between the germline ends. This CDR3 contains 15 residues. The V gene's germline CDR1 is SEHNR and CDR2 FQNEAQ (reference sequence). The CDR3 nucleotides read TGTGCCAGCAGCTACCGGGGGGCCGGAGGCAATGAGCAGTTCTTC. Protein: CASSYRGAGGNEQFF.

CDR3 nucleotide sequence: TGCGCCAGCAGCTTGGGGCCACAGGGGGCGGATACGCAGTATTTT. Translating it yields CASSLGPQGADTQYF. V gene TRBV5-1 combines with J gene TRBJ2-3; 9 bases fit TRBD1. V gave up 0 bases and J gave up 6 bases; unmatched junction bases: 5. Germline V gene lookup returns CDR1 SGHRS and CDR2 YFSETQ. The CDR3 is 15 amino acids.

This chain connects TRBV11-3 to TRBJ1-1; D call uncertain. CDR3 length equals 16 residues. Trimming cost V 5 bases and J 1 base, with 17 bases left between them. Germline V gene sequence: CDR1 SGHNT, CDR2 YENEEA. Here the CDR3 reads CASSPGAQNGNTEAFF. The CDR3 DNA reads TGTGCCAGCAGCCCAGGCGCCCAAAATGGGAACACTGAAGCTTTCTTT.

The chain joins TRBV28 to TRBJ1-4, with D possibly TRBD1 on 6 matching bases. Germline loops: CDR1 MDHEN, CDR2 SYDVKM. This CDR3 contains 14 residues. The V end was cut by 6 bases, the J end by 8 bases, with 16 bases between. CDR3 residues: CASRKQGFGEKLFF. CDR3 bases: TGTGCCAGCAGAAAGCAGGGGTTTGGGGAAAAACTGTTTTTT.

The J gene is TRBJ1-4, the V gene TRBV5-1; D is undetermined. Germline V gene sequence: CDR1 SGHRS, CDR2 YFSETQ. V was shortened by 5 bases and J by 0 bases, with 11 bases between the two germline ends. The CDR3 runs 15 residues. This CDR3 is CASRRGSSTNEKLFF. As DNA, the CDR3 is TGCGCCAGCAGACGAGGGAGTTCAACTAATGAAAAACTGTTTTTT.

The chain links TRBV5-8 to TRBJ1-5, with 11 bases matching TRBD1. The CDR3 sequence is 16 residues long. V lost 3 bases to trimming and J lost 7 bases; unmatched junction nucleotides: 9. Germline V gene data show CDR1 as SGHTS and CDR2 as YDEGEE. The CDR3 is CASSSAGQGARQPQHF. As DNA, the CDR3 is TGTGCCAGCAGCTCCGCCGGACAGGGGGCACGACAGCCCCAGCATTTT. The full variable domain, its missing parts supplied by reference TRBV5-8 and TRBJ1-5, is EAGVTQSPTHLIKTRGQQATLRCSPISGHTSVYWYQQALGLGLQFLLWYDEGEERNRGNFPPRFSGRQFPNYSSELNVNALELEDSALYLCASSSAGQGARQPQHFGDGTRLSIL.

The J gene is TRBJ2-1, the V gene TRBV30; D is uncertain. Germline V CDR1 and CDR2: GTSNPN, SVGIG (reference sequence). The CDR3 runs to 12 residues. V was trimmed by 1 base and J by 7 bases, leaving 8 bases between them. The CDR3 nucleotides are TGTGCCTGGAGTGCAACATGGAATGAGCAGTTCTTC. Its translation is CAWSATWNEQFF.

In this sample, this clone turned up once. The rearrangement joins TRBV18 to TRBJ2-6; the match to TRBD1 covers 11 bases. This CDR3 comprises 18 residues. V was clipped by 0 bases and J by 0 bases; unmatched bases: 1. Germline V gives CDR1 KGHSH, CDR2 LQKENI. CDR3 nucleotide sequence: TGTGCCAGCTCACCACCCGGGACAGGGGGCTCTGGGGCCAACGTCCTGACTTTC. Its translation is CASSPPGTGGSGANVLTF.

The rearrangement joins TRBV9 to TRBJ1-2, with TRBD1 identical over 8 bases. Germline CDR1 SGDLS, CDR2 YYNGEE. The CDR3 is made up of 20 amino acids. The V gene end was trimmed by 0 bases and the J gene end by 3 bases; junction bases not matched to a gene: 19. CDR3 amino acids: CASSVGETGDPLNYDYGYTF. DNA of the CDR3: TGTGCCAGCAGCGTAGGGGAGACAGGGGATCCCTTGAACTACGACTATGGCTACACCTTC.

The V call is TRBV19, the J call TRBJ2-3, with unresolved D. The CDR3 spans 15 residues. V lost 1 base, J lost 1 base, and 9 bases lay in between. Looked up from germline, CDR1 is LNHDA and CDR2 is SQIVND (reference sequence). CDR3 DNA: TGTGCCAGTAGTATAGGACAAAGAGGCACAGATACGCAGTATTTT. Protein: CASSIGQRGTDTQYF.

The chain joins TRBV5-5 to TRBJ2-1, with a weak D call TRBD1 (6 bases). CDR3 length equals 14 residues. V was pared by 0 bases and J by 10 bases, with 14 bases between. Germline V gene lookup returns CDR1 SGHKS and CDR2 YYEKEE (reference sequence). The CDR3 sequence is CASSLVIQGDEQFF. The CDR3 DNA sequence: TGTGCCAGCAGCTTGGTAATACAGGGTGACGAGCAGTTCTTC.

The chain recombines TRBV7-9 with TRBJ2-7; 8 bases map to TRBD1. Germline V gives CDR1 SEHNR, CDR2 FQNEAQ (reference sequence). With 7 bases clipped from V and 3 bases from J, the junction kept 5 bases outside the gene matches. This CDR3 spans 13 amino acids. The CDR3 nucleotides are TGTGCCAGCACCAGACAGGGGATCTACGAGCAGTACTTC. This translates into CASTRQGIYEQYF.

The CDR3: CASRQAGTNQPQHF. In nucleotides, the CDR3 is TGTGCCAGCAGACAGGCAGGTACAAATCAGCCCCAGCATTTT. The rearrangement uses TRBV6-5 and TRBJ1-5; TRBD1 is a possible D gene (5 bases). Trimming left V 6 bases short and J 4 bases short, with 13 bases between. CDR1 is MNHEY, CDR2 SVGAGI, per germline. CDR3 length equals 14 residues.

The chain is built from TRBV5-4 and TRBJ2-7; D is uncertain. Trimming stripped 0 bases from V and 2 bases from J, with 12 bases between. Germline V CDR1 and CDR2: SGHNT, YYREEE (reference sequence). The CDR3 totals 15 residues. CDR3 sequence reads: CASSLVSADTYEQYF. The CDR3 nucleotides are TGTGCCAGCAGCTTGGTATCGGCGGATACCTACGAGCAGTACTTC.

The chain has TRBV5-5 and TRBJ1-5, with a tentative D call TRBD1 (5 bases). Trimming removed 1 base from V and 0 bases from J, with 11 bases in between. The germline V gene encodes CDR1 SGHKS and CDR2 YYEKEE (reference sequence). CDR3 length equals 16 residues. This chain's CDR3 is CASSLTGPYSNQPQHF. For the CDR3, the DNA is TGTGCCAGCAGCTTGACAGGACCATATAGCAATCAGCCCCAGCATTTT. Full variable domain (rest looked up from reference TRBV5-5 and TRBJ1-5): DAGVTQSPTHLIKTRGQQVTLRCSPISGHKSVSWYQQVLGQGPQFIFQYYEKEERGRGNFPDRFSARQFPNYSSELNVNALLLGDSALYLCASSLTGPYSNQPQHFGDGTRLSIL.

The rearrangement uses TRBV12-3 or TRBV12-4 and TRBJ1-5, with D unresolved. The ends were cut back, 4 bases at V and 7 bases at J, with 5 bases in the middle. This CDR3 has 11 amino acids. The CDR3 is CASSWSQPQHF. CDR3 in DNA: TGTGCCAGCAGTTGGAGCCAGCCCCAGCATTTT.

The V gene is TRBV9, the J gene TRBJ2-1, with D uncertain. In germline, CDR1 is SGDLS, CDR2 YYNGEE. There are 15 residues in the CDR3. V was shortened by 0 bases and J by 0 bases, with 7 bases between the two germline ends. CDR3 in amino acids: CASSVGGLSYNEQFF. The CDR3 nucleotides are TGTGCCAGCAGCGTAGGAGGCCTCTCCTACAATGAGCAGTTCTTC. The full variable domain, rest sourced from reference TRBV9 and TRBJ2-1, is DSGVTQTPKHLITATGQRVTLRCSPRSGDLSVYWYQQSLDQGLQFLIQYYNGEERAKGNILERFSAQQFPDLHSELNLSSLELGDSALYFCASSVGGLSYNEQFFGPGTRLTVL.

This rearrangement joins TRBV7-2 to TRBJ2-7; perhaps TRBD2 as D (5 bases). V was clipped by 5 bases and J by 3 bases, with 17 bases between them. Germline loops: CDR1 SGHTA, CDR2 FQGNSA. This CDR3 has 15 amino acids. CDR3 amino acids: CASSLRPGRDYEQYF. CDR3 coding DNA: TGTGCCAGCAGCCTTCGCCCAGGACGGGACTACGAGCAGTACTTC.

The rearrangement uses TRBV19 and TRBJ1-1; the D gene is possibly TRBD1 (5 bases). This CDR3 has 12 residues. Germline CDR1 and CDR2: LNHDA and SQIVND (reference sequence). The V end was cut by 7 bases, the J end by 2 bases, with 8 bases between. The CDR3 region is CASNQGNTEAFF. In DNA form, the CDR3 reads TGTGCCAGTAATCAGGGTAACACTGAAGCTTTCTTT.